The clone carrying this T cell receptor (beta chain) was seen only a few times. Antigen: not known. This entry is derived from a study of T cell repertoires in ileal Crohn's disease. In the study overall: Operated complications were stricturing disease (61%) and penetrating disease (around 40%).

Study results and caveats: Mucosal expansions were suggested to be mainly CD8 T cells.

In germline, CDR1 is SGHTA, CDR2 FQGNSA. V lost 5 bases, J lost 4 bases, and 14 bases stayed unmatched. This CDR3 region has 17 residues. Generated by immunoSEQ multiplex PCR, the TCRdb table keeps only in-frame clones and is missing some. The sample lists roughly 15,000 clones; 84% were seen once. The chain is built from TRBV7-2 and TRBJ1-2, with TRBD1 matching 9 bases. Material for sequencing was ileal tissue. This receptor was taken from an adult with Crohn's disease. The DNA of the CDR3 is TGTGCCAGCAGCAGGCAAGTGGTAGGACAGGGGATCTATGGCTACACCTTC. Its protein is CASSRQVVGQGIYGYTF.